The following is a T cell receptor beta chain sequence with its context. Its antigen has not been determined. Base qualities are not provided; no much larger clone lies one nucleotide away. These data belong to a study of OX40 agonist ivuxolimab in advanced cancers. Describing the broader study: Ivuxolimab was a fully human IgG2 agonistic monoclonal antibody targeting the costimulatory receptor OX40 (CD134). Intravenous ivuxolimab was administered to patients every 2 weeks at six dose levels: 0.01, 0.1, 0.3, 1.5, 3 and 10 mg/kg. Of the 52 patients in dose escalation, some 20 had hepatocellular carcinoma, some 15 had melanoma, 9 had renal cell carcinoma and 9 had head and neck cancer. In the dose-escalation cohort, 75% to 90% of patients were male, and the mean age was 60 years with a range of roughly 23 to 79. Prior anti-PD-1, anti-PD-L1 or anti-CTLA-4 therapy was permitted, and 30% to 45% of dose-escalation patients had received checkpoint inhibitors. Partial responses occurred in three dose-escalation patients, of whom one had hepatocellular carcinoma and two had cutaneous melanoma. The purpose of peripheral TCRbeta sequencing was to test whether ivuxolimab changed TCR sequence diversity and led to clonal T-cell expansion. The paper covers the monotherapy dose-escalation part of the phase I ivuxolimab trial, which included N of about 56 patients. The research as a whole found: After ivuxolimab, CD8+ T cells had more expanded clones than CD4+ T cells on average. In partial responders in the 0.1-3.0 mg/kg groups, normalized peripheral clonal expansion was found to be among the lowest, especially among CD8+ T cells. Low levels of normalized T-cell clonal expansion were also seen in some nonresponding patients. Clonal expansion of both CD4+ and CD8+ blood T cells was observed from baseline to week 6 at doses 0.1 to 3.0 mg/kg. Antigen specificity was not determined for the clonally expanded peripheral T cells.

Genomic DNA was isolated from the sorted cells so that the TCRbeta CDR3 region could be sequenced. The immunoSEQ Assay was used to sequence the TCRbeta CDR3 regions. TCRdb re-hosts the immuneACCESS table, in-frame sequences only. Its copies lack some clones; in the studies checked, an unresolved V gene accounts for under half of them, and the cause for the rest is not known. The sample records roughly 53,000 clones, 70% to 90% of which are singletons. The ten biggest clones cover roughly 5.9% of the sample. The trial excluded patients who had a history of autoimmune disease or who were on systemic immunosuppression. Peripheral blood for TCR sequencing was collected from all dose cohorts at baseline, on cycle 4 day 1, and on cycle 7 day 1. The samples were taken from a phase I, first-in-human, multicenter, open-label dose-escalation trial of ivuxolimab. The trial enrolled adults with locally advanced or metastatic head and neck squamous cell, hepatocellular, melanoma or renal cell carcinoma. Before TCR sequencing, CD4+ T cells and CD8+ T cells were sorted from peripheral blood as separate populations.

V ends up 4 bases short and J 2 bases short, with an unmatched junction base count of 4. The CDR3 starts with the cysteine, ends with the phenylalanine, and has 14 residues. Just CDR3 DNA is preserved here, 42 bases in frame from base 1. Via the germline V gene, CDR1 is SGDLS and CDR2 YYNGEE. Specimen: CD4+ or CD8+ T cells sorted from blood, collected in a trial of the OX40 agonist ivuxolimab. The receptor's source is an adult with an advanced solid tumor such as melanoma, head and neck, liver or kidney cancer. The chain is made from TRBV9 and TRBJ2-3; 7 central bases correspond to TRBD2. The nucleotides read TGTGCCAGCAGCCCCCGGGAGGCCACAGATACGCAGTATTTT. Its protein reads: CASSPREATDTQYF.